Listed here are 21 T cell receptor beta chains from one sample, sequenced in a study of blood T cell repertoires in COVID-19. Assay used: immunoSEQ multiplex PCR; TCRdb lists only in-frame clones, some missing. Of 400,000 to 450,000 clones in the sample, around 88% were seen once. The sample comprised peripheral blood. The source is a woman between 45 and 65 years old with COVID-19, enrolled during active disease.

V gene TRBV5-4 combines with J gene TRBJ2-7, with 7 bases lining up with TRBD1. Germline V gene sequence: CDR1 SGHNT, CDR2 YYREEE (reference sequence). CDR3 length: 14 amino acids. V lost 4 bases and J lost 3; bases outside the gene matches: 7. CDR3: CASSTYRDSYEQYF. Here the CDR3 DNA reads TGTGCCAGCAGCACGTACCGGGACAGCTACGAGCAGTACTTC.

The chain is built from TRBV9 and TRBJ1-2, with 9 bases that match TRBD1. The CDR3 extends over 14 amino acids. The J segment lost 10 bases and the V segment lost 4 bases, leaving 11 bases of the junction unmatched. CDR1 and CDR2 (germline): SGDLS, YYNGEE. The CDR3 DNA sequence: TGTGCCAGCAGCCTTACAGGGGGCGCGAGTGCCTACACCTTC. It is translated as CASSLTGGASAYTF.

V is TRBV10-3 and J is TRBJ1-1, with D unclear. The CDR3 has 15 residues. Trimming took 2 bases from V and 0 from J, leaving 10 bases between them. Germline V gene lookup returns CDR1 ENHRY and CDR2 SYGVKD. CDR3: CAISEDGEVNTEAFF. The CDR3 DNA reads TGTGCCATCAGTGAGGATGGGGAGGTGAACACTGAAGCTTTCTTT.

The V and J genes are TRBV30 and TRBJ2-7; 8 bases fit TRBD1. V lost 1 base and J lost 4; bases outside the gene matches: 6. Per the germline V gene, CDR1 is GTSNPN and CDR2 is SVGIG (reference sequence). The CDR3 has 14 residues. CDR3 in amino acids: CAWSGQGSWYEQYF. The DNA of the CDR3 is TGTGCCTGGAGTGGACAGGGGAGTTGGTACGAGCAGTACTTC.

The chain links TRBV5-1 to TRBJ2-3; 11 bases map to TRBD1. The CDR3 runs 16 residues. CDR1 and CDR2 (germline): SGHRS, YFSETQ. V lost 4 bases, J lost 3 bases, and 7 bases stayed unmatched. As DNA, the CDR3 is TGCGCCAGCAGCATGGGGGACAGGGGGATGACAGATACGCAGTATTTT. Amino acid sequence: CASSMGDRGMTDTQYF.

The V and J genes are TRBV7-2 and TRBJ2-1; weak D call: TRBD1 (5 bases). The germline V and J ends were trimmed by 5 bases and 0 bases, with 8 bases remaining between them. The CDR3 has 14 residues. Germline V gene sequence: CDR1 SGHTA, CDR2 FQGNSA. Here the CDR3 DNA reads TGTGCCAGCAGCCCCCAGGGCTCCTACAATGAGCAGTTCTTC. This encodes CASSPQGSYNEQFF.

This clone was found once. The chain combines TRBV6-5 with TRBJ1-5; D is possibly TRBD1 (5 bases). V was clipped by 5 bases and J by 0 bases, with 11 bases between them. This CDR3 comprises 15 residues. Per germline, CDR1 MNHEY and CDR2 SVGAGI. CDR3 DNA: TGTGCCAGCAGTCCCCTGACAGTTAGCAATCAGCCCCAGCATTTT. This translates into CASSPLTVSNQPQHF.

This clone was counted a single time. The chain has TRBV3-1 (or the pseudogene TRBV3-2) and TRBJ1-3; D is ambiguous. The CDR3 has 17 amino acids. Germline V lookup: CDR1 LGHDT, CDR2 YNNKEL (reference sequence). V lost 1 base to trimming and J lost 3 bases, with 16 bases between them. DNA for the CDR3: TGTGCCAGCAGCCAAGCAGTACGCTCTTTGAATGGAAACACCATATATTTT. This gives the protein CASSQAVRSLNGNTIYF.

This clone was seen just once. The genes are TRBV5-1 and TRBJ1-1; D is perhaps TRBD1 (5 bases). The germline V gene has CDR1 SGHRS and CDR2 YFSETQ. Trimming removed 2 bases from V and 1 base from J, with 9 bases in between. The CDR3 is 14 amino acids. The CDR3 is CASSLDSRNTEAFF. For the CDR3, the DNA is TGCGCCAGCAGCTTAGACAGCCGGAACACTGAAGCTTTCTTT.

The chain combines TRBV15 with TRBJ2-2; D gene uncertain. Germline CDR1 and CDR2: LNHNV and YYDKDF (reference sequence). The ends were cut back, 5 bases at V and 1 base at J, with 17 bases in the middle. The CDR3 length is 17 residues. CDR3 nucleotides: TGTGCCACCAGCCCTCTACCGCTGGCAGGGAACACCGGGGAGCTGTTTTTT. Its translation: CATSPLPLAGNTGELFF. Using reference TRBV15 and TRBJ2-2 for the parts outside the CDR3, the full variable domain is DAMVIQNPRYQVTQFGKPVTLSCSQTLNHNVMYWYQQKSSQAPKLLFHYYDKDFNNEADTPDNFQSRRPNTSFCFLDIRSPGLGDTAMYLCATSPLPLAGNTGELFFGEGSRLTVL.

The V call is TRBV18, the J call TRBJ1-5, with a possible D match to TRBD1 (6 bases). The CDR3 has 14 amino acids. Germline CDR1 KGHSH, CDR2 LQKENI. Trimming pared 2 bases from V and 6 bases from J, leaving 11 bases between. The CDR3 sequence: CASSPEGGGQPQHF. CDR3 nucleotides: TGTGCCAGCTCACCAGAGGGGGGGGGTCAGCCCCAGCATTTT. Using reference TRBV18 and TRBJ1-5 for the parts outside the CDR3, the full variable domain is NAGVMQNPRHLVRRRGQEARLRCSPMKGHSHVYWYRQLPEEGLKFMVYLQKENIIDESGMPKERFSAEFPKEGPSILRIQQVVRGDSAAYFCASSPEGGGQPQHFGDGTRLSIL.

The chain combines TRBV29-1 with TRBJ2-4, with D possibly TRBD1 on 6 matching bases. With 0 bases removed from V and 2 bases from J, the gap between germline ends came to 26 bases. Germline loops: CDR1 SQVTM, CDR2 ANQGSEA. The CDR3 has 20 residues. The CDR3 nucleotides read TGCAGCGTTGAAGATCTTCGGGTGGCCAGGGGAGAGGTAACCAAAAACATTCAGTACTTC. This gives the protein CSVEDLRVARGEVTKNIQYF.

This chain links TRBV7-2 with TRBJ1-2; a possible D gene is TRBD1 (6 bases). The CDR3 has 14 residues. Trimming cost V 5 bases and J 4 bases, with 14 bases left between them. Germline CDR1 is SGHTA and CDR2 is FQGNSA. The CDR3 coding sequence is TGTGCCAGCAGCCCCGGCGGGGGCTTCTATGGCTACACCTTC. Protein product: CASSPGGGFYGYTF.

The chain recombines TRBV6-5 with TRBJ2-5, with D perhaps matching TRBD1 (6 bases). This CDR3 spans 13 amino acids. Per germline, CDR1 MNHEY and CDR2 SVGAGI. Trimming stripped 8 bases from V and 5 bases from J, with 15 bases between. The CDR3 loop is CASYNRDRETQYF. CDR3 coding DNA: TGTGCCAGCTACAACAGGGATCGGGAGACCCAGTACTTC.

J is TRBJ1-2 and V is TRBV29-1; possibly TRBD1 for D (5 bases). Trimming cost V 7 bases and J 3 bases, with 15 bases left between them. The CDR3 length is 13 residues. The germline V gene has CDR1 SQVTM and CDR2 ANQGSEA. Here the CDR3 reads CSAGGGEDYGYTF. CDR3 DNA: TGCAGCGCCGGGGGGGGAGAGGACTATGGCTACACCTTC.

The rearrangement uses TRBV4-2 and TRBJ1-3; 7 nucleotides agree with TRBD1. V was clipped by 4 bases and J by 2 bases; unmatched bases: 5. Looked up from germline, CDR1 is LGHNA and CDR2 is YNFKEQ. CDR3 size: 15 residues. In DNA form, the CDR3 reads TGTGCCAGCAGCCGGACCGGGACAGCTGGAAACACCATATATTTT. Translation gives CASSRTGTAGNTIYF.

The gene calls are TRBV7-3 and TRBJ1-1; 9 positions match TRBD1. The CDR3 spans 13 residues. Germline CDR1 and CDR2: SGHTA and FQGTGA. After removal of 1 base from V and 8 bases from J, the junction contained 2 bases not matched to a gene. CDR3 amino acids: CASSLIGTGEAFF. In DNA form, the CDR3 reads TGTGCCAGCAGCTTAATTGGGACAGGGGAAGCTTTCTTT.

The genes are TRBV11-3 and TRBJ2-2, with TRBD2 matching 8 bases. The CDR3 is 18 residues long. Germline CDR1 SGHNT, CDR2 YENEEA. The J segment lost 4 bases and the V segment lost 0 bases, leaving 10 bases of the junction unmatched. DNA for the CDR3: TGTGCCAGCAGCTTAGAATTCTCGGGGGGGGCTGGCACCGGGGAGCTGTTTTTT. Protein product: CASSLEFSGGAGTGELFF.

The V call is TRBV24-1, the J call TRBJ2-1, with D possibly being TRBD2 (6 bases). CDR1 and CDR2 (germline): KGHDR, SFDVKD. CDR3 size: 15 residues. Trimming pared 2 bases from V and 2 bases from J, leaving 9 bases between. The CDR3 loop reads CATSDWDSTYNEQFF. The CDR3 DNA is TGTGCCACCAGTGATTGGGACTCCACCTACAATGAGCAGTTCTTC.

This chain connects TRBV19 to TRBJ1-1, with 9 bases fitting TRBD1. This CDR3 comprises 13 residues. After removal of 8 bases from V and 0 bases from J, the junction contained 1 base not matched to a gene. In germline, CDR1 is LNHDA, CDR2 SQIVND (reference sequence). This CDR3 is CASGQGMNTEAFF. The CDR3 region has the DNA TGTGCCAGTGGACAGGGGATGAACACTGAAGCTTTCTTT.

The chain is built from TRBV7-2 and TRBJ2-3, with D possibly being TRBD2 (6 bases). The CDR3 loop spans 17 amino acids. V lost 1 base to trimming and J lost 4 bases, with 18 bases between them. Germline loops: CDR1 SGHTA, CDR2 FQGNSA. The CDR3 region has the DNA TGTGCCAGCAGCTTAGACGTAGCAGCGGGCGCTTCAGATACGCAGTATTTT. This encodes CASSLDVAAGASDTQYF. The full variable domain, rest sourced from reference TRBV7-2 and TRBJ2-3, is GAGVSQSPSNKVTEKGKDVELRCDPISGHTALYWYRQSLGQGLEFLIYFQGNSAPDKSGLPSDRFSAERTGGSVSTLTIQRTQQEDSAVYLCASSLDVAAGASDTQYFGPGTRLTVL.